The 25 T cell receptor beta chains below come from one sample, sequenced in a study of blood T cell repertoires in COVID-19. Using immunoSEQ multiplex PCR, the repertoire was profiled, and TCRdb retains in-frame clones only, with some absent. Of 350,000 to 450,000 clones listed, 70% to 90% were seen once; the top ten hold around 1.2%. Material: peripheral blood. The receptors come from a man aged 40-49 years with acute or convalescent COVID-19.

This chain connects TRBV7-2 to TRBJ2-1; D ambiguous. The CDR3 extends over 13 amino acids. V shed 0 bases and J shed 5 bases, with 5 bases lying between them. Per the germline V gene, CDR1 is SGHTA and CDR2 is FQGNSA. Written as DNA, the CDR3 is TGTGCCAGCAGCTTAGCTAGAGACAATGAGCAGTTCTTC. Translation gives CASSLARDNEQFF.

V and J are TRBV25-1 and TRBJ2-1; D call uncertain. The CDR3 runs to 17 residues. Trimming took off 1 base at V and 3 bases at J, with 16 bases between the two ends. CDR1 MGHDK and CDR2 SYGVNS come from the germline V gene. CDR3 sequence reads: CASSESFGELHYNEQFF. The CDR3 nucleotides read TGTGCCAGCAGTGAATCGTTCGGAGAGTTGCACTACAATGAGCAGTTCTTC.

The chain combines TRBV27 with TRBJ1-4; no firm D call. The length of the CDR3 is 10 residues. Germline CDR1 MNHEY, CDR2 SMNVEV (reference sequence). Trimming took 8 bases from V and 8 from J, leaving 6 bases between them. CDR3 sequence: CASGREKLFF. CDR3 DNA: TGTGCCAGCGGTCGGGAAAAACTGTTTTTT.

The chain carries TRBV5-4 and TRBJ1-2; no firm D call. Trimming stripped 0 bases from V and 8 bases from J, with 8 bases between. CDR1 is SGHNT and CDR2 is YYREEE in the germline V gene (reference sequence). The CDR3 spans 12 residues. The CDR3 sequence is CASSLGGGGYTF. The CDR3 nucleotides are TGTGCCAGCAGCTTGGGGGGAGGCGGCTACACCTTC.

DNA for the CDR3: TGTGCCAGTAGTATGGACACCTACTCCTACGAGCAGTACTTC. It translates to CASSMDTYSYEQYF. The chain is built from TRBV19 and TRBJ2-7, with a weak D call TRBD1 (5 bases). The CDR3 length is 14 residues. The V gene's germline CDR1 is LNHDA and CDR2 SQIVND (reference sequence). V was pared by 3 bases and J by 0 bases, with 9 bases between. Full variable domain (remainder filled in from reference TRBV19 and TRBJ2-7): DGGITQSPKYLFRKEGQNVTLSCEQNLNHDAMYWYRQDPGQGLRLIYYSQIVNDFQKGDIAEGYSVSREKKESFPLTVTSAQKNPTAFYLCASSMDTYSYEQYFGPGTRLTVT.

The rearrangement joins TRBV3-1 (or the pseudogene TRBV3-2) to TRBJ1-1; a possible D gene is TRBD1 (6 bases). The CDR3 has 14 residues. Trimming pared 1 base from V and 5 bases from J, leaving 11 bases between. Germline V gene data show CDR1 as LGHDT and CDR2 as YNNKEL (reference sequence). CDR3 amino acids: CASSQGSGETEAFF. CDR3 in DNA: TGTGCCAGCAGCCAAGGGTCAGGGGAAACTGAAGCTTTCTTT.

The genes are TRBV27 and TRBJ1-1; the D is unclear. Germline lookup yields CDR1 MNHEY and CDR2 SMNVEV (reference sequence). The V and J ends lost 6 bases and 2 bases respectively, with 13 bases between them. This CDR3 spans 14 amino acids. The CDR3 loop reads CASSSDRGNTEAFF. The CDR3, as DNA: TGTGCCAGCAGCTCCGATCGAGGCAACACTGAAGCTTTCTTT.

The chain uses TRBV28 and TRBJ1-2; 7 bases line up with TRBD1. The CDR3 loop spans 13 amino acids. V lost 7 bases, J lost 4 bases, and 6 bases stayed unmatched. CDR1 is MDHEN and CDR2 is SYDVKM in the germline V gene. CDR3 DNA: TGTGCCAGCACCCTAAGGGACAGCTATGGCTACACCTTC. It is translated as CASTLRDSYGYTF.

The table lists this clone with a few counts. CDR3 coding DNA: TGTGCCAGCAGCTTAGATAGTGAAGTTGAGCAGTACTTC. Its translation: CASSLDSEVEQYF. The chain links TRBV7-2 to TRBJ2-7; D call uncertain. In germline, CDR1 is SGHTA, CDR2 FQGNSA. This CDR3 has 13 amino acids. V shed 1 base and J shed 7 bases, with 11 bases lying between them.

The chain recombines TRBV4-1 with TRBJ2-2; 8 nucleotides align to TRBD2. There are 16 residues in the CDR3. Germline V CDR1 and CDR2: MGHRA, YSYEKL. The trim removed 2 bases at V and 4 bases at J, leaving 6 bases unmatched. CDR3 coding DNA: TGCGCCAGCAGCCAACCCGGGGGGGTGGTCACCGGGGAGCTGTTTTTT. Its protein is CASSQPGGVVTGELFF.

The J gene is TRBJ2-1, the V gene TRBV4-3, with D possibly being TRBD2 (7 bases). This CDR3 comprises 16 residues. The V end lost 0 bases, the J end lost 7 bases, and 16 bases lay between the germline ends. CDR1 and CDR2 (germline): LGHNA, YSLEER. CDR3 protein: CASSQDTGGGKNEQFF. CDR3 DNA: TGCGCCAGCAGCCAAGACACGGGGGGCGGAAAGAATGAGCAGTTCTTC.

The CDR3: CASSYSIGVHTEAFF. The CDR3 nucleotides read TGTGCCAGCAGTTACTCAATCGGGGTCCACACTGAAGCTTTCTTT. This sequence joins TRBV6-5 and TRBJ1-1; no firm D call. The ends were cut back, 0 bases at V and 3 bases at J, with 11 bases in the middle. The CDR3 sequence is 15 residues long. Germline CDR1 reads MNHEY; CDR2 reads SVGAGI.

The gene calls are TRBV10-1 and TRBJ2-1, with 11 bases identical to TRBD2. This CDR3 has 15 residues. With 5 bases clipped from V and 3 bases from J, the junction kept 3 bases outside the gene matches. In germline, CDR1 is WNHNN, CDR2 SYGVQD (reference sequence). This chain's CDR3 is CASSPTSGSYNEQFF. The CDR3 DNA reads as TGCGCCAGCAGTCCAACTAGCGGGAGCTACAATGAGCAGTTCTTC.

This chain connects TRBV12-3 or TRBV12-4 to TRBJ2-7, with TRBD2 matching over 11 bases. The CDR3 loop spans 13 amino acids. V was pared by 6 bases and J by 3 bases, with 1 base of the junction left unmatched. As DNA, the CDR3 is TGTGCCAGCAGCGGACTAGCGGGCTACGAGCAGTACTTC. Its translation is CASSGLAGYEQYF.

The V and J genes are TRBV7-8 and TRBJ2-7, with D maybe TRBD2 (6 bases). CDR1 and CDR2 (germline): SGHVS, FQNEAQ. V lost 5 bases to trimming and J lost 4 bases, with 15 bases between them. The CDR3 is made up of 14 amino acids. Here the CDR3 reads CASSPSAGQYEQYF. In DNA form, the CDR3 reads TGTGCCAGCAGCCCTAGCGCGGGGCAATACGAGCAGTACTTC.

The chain links TRBV19 to TRBJ2-5; 9 positions agree with TRBD1. Germline loops: CDR1 LNHDA, CDR2 SQIVND (reference sequence). Germline trimming cut 5 bases from V and 5 bases from J; bases unmatched to any gene: 9. The CDR3 is 15 residues long. The CDR3 sequence is CASSAPGQGSETQYF. The CDR3 coding sequence is TGTGCCAGTAGTGCTCCGGGACAGGGCTCGGAGACCCAGTACTTC.

The V gene is TRBV6-1, the J gene TRBJ2-7, with D possibly being TRBD2 (6 bases). The CDR3 runs to 16 residues. V lost 1 base to trimming and J lost 4 bases, with 17 bases between them. Looked up from germline, CDR1 is MNHNS and CDR2 is SASEGT. The CDR3 is CASSEEVWAREYEQYF. CDR3 sequence (DNA): TGTGCCAGCAGTGAAGAGGTGTGGGCACGGGAGTACGAGCAGTACTTC.

This chain connects TRBV9 to TRBJ1-2; a possible D gene is TRBD1 (5 bases). Germline V gene sequence: CDR1 SGDLS, CDR2 YYNGEE. Trimming stripped 3 bases from V and 5 bases from J, with 17 bases between. This CDR3 has 15 residues. The CDR3 here is CASSDRGSPGYGYTF. As DNA, the CDR3 is TGTGCCAGCAGCGATAGAGGCAGTCCAGGGTATGGCTACACCTTC.

The J gene is TRBJ1-5, the V gene TRBV27; D is possibly TRBD1 (5 bases). The CDR3 loop spans 14 amino acids. The germline V gene encodes CDR1 MNHEY and CDR2 SMNVEV (reference sequence). Trimming took 5 bases from V and 5 from J, leaving 13 bases between them. CDR3 sequence reads: CASSRTWGDQPQHF. In DNA, the CDR3 is TGTGCCAGCAGTAGAACGTGGGGCGATCAGCCCCAGCATTTT.

There are a few counts of this clone. The rearrangement joins TRBV7-3 to TRBJ2-5, with TRBD2 as a possible D gene (6 bases). The germline V gene encodes CDR1 SGHTA and CDR2 FQGTGA. The CDR3 sequence is 16 residues long. Trimming cost V 2 bases and J 4 bases, with 17 bases left between them. CDR3 in DNA: TGTGCCAGCAGCTTAGGGCCCTTCGGGGGTGCAGAGACCCAGTACTTC. Translated: CASSLGPFGGAETQYF.

V is TRBV7-9 and J is TRBJ1-1; TRBD1 is a possible D gene (6 bases). Germline CDR1 SEHNR, CDR2 FQNEAQ (reference sequence). V lost 2 bases to trimming and J lost 7 bases, with 11 bases between them. The CDR3 is 13 amino acids. The CDR3 nucleotides read TGTGCCAGCAGCTTACTGCAGGGGTTTGAAGCTTTCTTT. It is translated as CASSLLQGFEAFF.

The chain joins TRBV5-1 to TRBJ1-1; tentatively, D is TRBD1 (6 bases). The CDR3 covers 13 residues. Germline assignment: CDR1 SGHRS and CDR2 YFSETQ. Trimming took 4 bases from V and 3 from J, leaving 10 bases between them. The CDR3 sequence is CASSLGGDTEAFF. The DNA of the CDR3 is TGCGCCAGCAGCCTAGGGGGAGACACTGAAGCTTTCTTT. The full variable domain, completed using reference TRBV5-1 and TRBJ1-1, is KAGVTQTPRYLIKTRGQQVTLSCSPISGHRSVSWYQQTPGQGLQFLFEYFSETQRNKGNFPGRFSGRQFSNSRSEMNVSTLELGDSALYLCASSLGGDTEAFFGQGTRLTVV.

The genes are TRBV12-3 or TRBV12-4 and TRBJ1-1; possibly TRBD1 for D (6 bases). Trimming took off 1 base at V and 5 bases at J, with 8 bases between the two ends. The CDR3 consists of 13 residues. The CDR3 DNA reads as TGTGCCAGCAGTTTAGTGAGGGGGACTGAAGCTTTCTTT. This gives the protein CASSLVRGTEAFF.

The chain couples TRBV19 to TRBJ2-7, with TRBD1 matching 10 bases. V was pared by 4 bases and J by 3 bases, with 0 bases of the junction left unmatched. In germline, CDR1 is LNHDA, CDR2 SQIVND (reference sequence). The CDR3 consists of 13 residues. For the CDR3, the DNA is TGTGCCAGTAGTAGGGACAGGGGCTACGAGCAGTACTTC. Its protein product is CASSRDRGYEQYF.

The chain uses TRBV7-6 and TRBJ2-1; D uncertain. There are 14 residues in the CDR3. Trimming removed 8 bases from V and 0 bases from J, with 11 bases in between. CDR1 and CDR2 (germline): SGHVS, FNYEAQ. In nucleotides, the CDR3 is TGTGCCAGCTCGTACGCCAGCTCCTACAATGAGCAGTTCTTC. It encodes CASSYASSYNEQFF.